A single sample is the source of the 15 T cell receptor beta chains below, sequenced in a study of cytomegalovirus exposure and HLA in healthy donors. With 60 Vbeta and 13 Jbeta primers, the PCR was carried out. The assay was immunoSEQ multiplex PCR, and TCRdb's table has in-frame clones only and misses some. The sample records 95,000 to 100,000 clones, 76% being singletons. Sequencing was performed on PBMCs. These receptors came from a man aged 35 to 55 in good health and CMV-seronegative.

J is TRBJ1-1 and V is TRBV30; D remains ambiguous. CDR1 is GTSNPN and CDR2 is SVGIG in the germline V gene (reference sequence). The CDR3 runs to 12 residues. Trimming took off 2 bases at V and 11 bases at J, with 15 bases between the two ends. The CDR3 DNA sequence: TGTGCCTGGAGTTCGACGGGAGTTTTTGCTTTCTTT. Amino acid sequence: CAWSSTGVFAFF. The complete variable domain, with remaining parts taken from reference TRBV30 and TRBJ1-1, reads SQTIHQWPATLVQPVGSPLSLECTVEGTSNPNLYWYRQAAGRGLQLLFYSVGIGQISSEVPQNLSASRPQDRQFILSSKKLLLSDSGFYLCAWSSTGVFAFFGQGTRLTVV.

The gene calls are TRBV2 and TRBJ2-1; 10 positions match TRBD1. With 6 bases clipped from V and 3 bases from J, the junction kept 5 bases outside the gene matches. The CDR3 sequence is 15 residues long. From germline, CDR1 is SNHLY and CDR2 FYNNEI. The CDR3 region is CASSFDRGLYNEQFF. The CDR3 region has the DNA TGTGCCAGCAGCTTCGACAGGGGGCTCTACAATGAGCAGTTCTTC.

This chain uses TRBV7-2 with TRBJ1-5; the D is unclear. Germline CDR1 SGHTA, CDR2 FQGNSA. The V gene lost 0 bases and the J gene lost 4 bases, with 4 bases spanning the gap. The CDR3 runs to 13 residues. The DNA for the CDR3 is TGTGCCAGCAGCTTAGCAGCTAATCAGCCCCAGCATTTT. Amino acid sequence: CASSLAANQPQHF.

The rearrangement links TRBV6-5 to TRBJ2-7; 7 bases line up with TRBD1. Germline V CDR1 and CDR2: MNHEY, SVGAGI. The CDR3 has 14 residues. V shed 5 bases and J 4 bases; nucleotides not matched to a gene: 8. The CDR3, as DNA: TGTGCCAGCAGTACCCGGGACAGCTTATACGAGCAGTACTTC. This translates into CASSTRDSLYEQYF.

As for this clone: The CDR3 carries no conserved terminal phenylalanine or tryptophan, so it likely arises from a read error. The CDR3 DNA is TGTGCCAGCAGTTCCCAACAGGAGATCTATGGCTACACCTCC. It yields the protein CASSSQQEIYGYTS. The V and J genes are TRBV27 and TRBJ1-2, with D perhaps matching TRBD1 (5 bases). The CDR3 runs to 14 residues. The germline V gene encodes CDR1 MNHEY and CDR2 SMNVEV (reference sequence). Trimming removed 4 bases at V and 4 bases at J, with 13 bases between.

This chain uses TRBV19 with TRBJ2-6; perhaps TRBD1 as D (6 bases). V was trimmed by 7 bases and J by 7 bases, leaving 17 bases between them. Germline V lookup: CDR1 LNHDA, CDR2 SQIVND (reference sequence). There are 15 residues in the CDR3. The CDR3 here is CASTPPGVGANVLTF. The CDR3 DNA is TGTGCCAGTACCCCCCCAGGGGTTGGAGCCAACGTCCTGACTTTC.

V is TRBV4-2 and J is TRBJ2-7, with TRBD2 matching over 13 bases. Germline V gene lookup returns CDR1 LGHNA and CDR2 YNFKEQ. This CDR3 region has 16 residues. The V segment lost 0 bases and the J segment 9 bases; nucleotides outside the gene matches: 8. The CDR3 nucleotides read TGTGCCAGCAGCCAAGATCGGGTACTAGCGGGGGGGCGGCAGTACTTC. It is translated as CASSQDRVLAGGRQYF.

The CDR3 DNA sequence: TGTGCCAGCAGCGCCCCCGGGGGGGAGACTGAAGCTTTCTTT. Translated: CASSAPGGETEAFF. The J gene is TRBJ1-1, the V gene TRBV7-3; perhaps TRBD1 as D (5 bases). V lost 5 bases to trimming and J lost 5 bases, with 15 bases between them. The CDR3 contains 14 residues. The germline CDR1 and CDR2 sequences are SGHTA and FQGTGA.

The rearrangement links TRBV28 to TRBJ2-1, with 10 bases fitting TRBD2. After removal of 5 bases from V and 4 bases from J, the junction contained 8 bases not matched to a gene. The germline gives CDR1 MDHEN, CDR2 SYDVKM. The CDR3 extends over 16 amino acids. The CDR3 DNA is TGTGCCAGCAGTAAACATAGCGGGGGGCCTTACAATGAGCAGTTCTTC. Translated, it gives CASSKHSGGPYNEQFF.

CDR3 sequence reads: CASSSSSGGASYEQYF. The CDR3, as DNA: TGCGCCAGCAGCTCGAGTAGCGGGGGGGCCTCCTACGAGCAGTACTTC. The V gene is TRBV5-1, the J gene TRBJ2-7; 11 bases agree with TRBD2. Germline values: CDR1 SGHRS, CDR2 YFSETQ. CDR3 length: 16 residues. Trimming took 3 bases from V and 0 from J; bases not matched to a gene: 5.

This chain connects TRBV11-1 to TRBJ1-1, with 7 bases aligning to TRBD1. The CDR3 loop spans 13 amino acids. V was clipped by 5 bases and J by 5 bases; unmatched bases: 5. Germline assignment: CDR1 SGHAT and CDR2 FQDESV (reference sequence). DNA for the CDR3: TGTGCCAGCAGCACAGGGACAGCGACTGAAGCTTTCTTT. It yields the protein CASSTGTATEAFF.

This clone was observed once. The rearrangement links TRBV10-2 to TRBJ2-3; 9 bases align to TRBD2. Germline CDR1 is WSHSY and CDR2 is SAAADI. The CDR3 has 15 amino acids. Trimming at V came to 4 bases and at J to 2 bases, leaving 4 bases not matched to a gene. The CDR3: CASSVERGVTDTQYF. CDR3 bases: TGCGCCAGCAGTGTTGAGCGGGGGGTCACAGATACGCAGTATTTT.

The chain carries TRBV10-3 and TRBJ2-3, with 8 bases aligning to TRBD2. The CDR3 length is 14 residues. V was clipped by 5 bases and J by 2 bases; unmatched bases: 3. Looked up from germline, CDR1 is ENHRY and CDR2 is SYGVKD. The CDR3 loop is CAISPGGDTDTQYF. CDR3 DNA: TGTGCCATCAGTCCGGGGGGGGACACAGATACGCAGTATTTT.

This sequence joins TRBV11-2 and TRBJ1-2, with TRBD1 identical over 9 bases. The J segment lost 8 bases and the V segment lost 3 bases, leaving 7 bases of the junction unmatched. Germline V gene sequence: CDR1 SGHAT, CDR2 FQNNGV. The CDR3 length is 14 residues. The CDR3 loop reads CASSLQQGAAGYTF. The CDR3, as DNA: TGTGCCAGCAGCTTGCAACAGGGGGCCGCGGGCTACACCTTC.

The chain recombines TRBV19 with TRBJ1-4; D ambiguous. The CDR3 is 13 residues long. V lost 6 bases to trimming and J lost 8 bases, with 13 bases between them. The V gene's germline CDR1 is LNHDA and CDR2 SQIVND (reference sequence). The CDR3 DNA is TGTGCCAGTAGCGGGAGGGTCGTCGAAAAACTGTTTTTT. Translated: CASSGRVVEKLFF.